Listed below are T cell receptor beta chains from one sample, sequenced in a study of CD8 T cells in Susac syndrome. TCRdb passed the immunoSEQ multiplex PCR reads through MiXCR, listing each CDR3 protein once. This sample yields more than 95,000 distinct CDR3 sequences, of which just under 95% are seen a single time; around 0.078% belongs to the top ten. Sequencing used CD4+ T cells from PBMCs. All receptors come from a human donor in good health. Each CDR3 is given without its conserved first and last residue.

>TRBV12-3/TRBV12-4|9
ASSLTEKLF
>TRBV5-1|13
ASSLALAGMGEQY
>TRBV11-2|12
ASSLDRVGHEQY
>TRBV7-6|11
ASSPGEGTEAF
>TRBV27|11
ASNRGSGNTQY
>TRBV23-1|15
ASSSEGREELYNEQF
>TRBV5-8|15
ASSFIPGGDLNTEAF
>TRBV4-3|13
ASSPNPGTKETQY
>TRBV20-1|12
SARVLSEDQPQH
>TRBV30|12
AYRLAGGSGELF
>TRBV29-1|11
SAGLGRGTEAF
>TRBV23-1|13
ASSHRKYSNQPQH
>TRBV20-1|12
SARADRSSYEQY
>TRBV30|14
AWSGTGGKNTGELF
>TRBV5-1|12
ASSFLQGPTEAF
>TRBV10-3|11
AIAPNGANVLT
>TRBV30|9
AWSVSHEQY
>TRBV19|12
ASSLRSIGNIQY
>TRBV2|11
ASSGGLSGELF
>TRBV7-9|11
ASSSAGTYEQY
>TRBV3-1|13
ASSQLSRYSYEQY
>TRBV5-4|15
ASSPRLAGSNTGELF
>TRBV19|11
ASSIARNTEAF
>TRBV9|12
ASRAGGDYNEQF
>TRBV6-6|14
ASSYYLSSGANVLT
>TRBV20-1|14
SATQGARRIIYGYT
>TRBV20-1|15
SAEPFLAGWAYNEQF
>TRBV3-1|13
ASSQVPRGTYEQY
>TRBV2|11
ASSPDRAKPQH
>TRBV5-6|11
ASSPRGRTEAF
>TRBV6-5|13
ASSLSGAENYGYT
>TRBV2|10
ASSETAYEQY
>TRBV29-1|10
SVAPTGSEAF
>TRBV2|11
ASITRGTGELF
>TRBV2|12
ASMVRELSYEQY
>TRBV19|12
ASRGLGTDSEQF
>TRBV7-9|14
ASSSYRGRTYNEQF
>TRBV20-1|11
SARIRVTDEQY
>TRBV12-3/TRBV12-4|13
ASSRSSGSSYEQY
>TRBV27|10
ASSLARTEAF
>TRBV16|9
ASSPYDEQF
>TRBV7-9|11
ASRPTMGYEQF
>TRBV20-1|14
SARDRKGTRTGELF
>TRBV15|12
ATSRVDPNEKLF
>TRBV5-1|12
ASSLAGVVETQY
>TRBV7-2|10
ASSRRNDEQF
>TRBV7-9|14
ASSLTGGLRGNTIY